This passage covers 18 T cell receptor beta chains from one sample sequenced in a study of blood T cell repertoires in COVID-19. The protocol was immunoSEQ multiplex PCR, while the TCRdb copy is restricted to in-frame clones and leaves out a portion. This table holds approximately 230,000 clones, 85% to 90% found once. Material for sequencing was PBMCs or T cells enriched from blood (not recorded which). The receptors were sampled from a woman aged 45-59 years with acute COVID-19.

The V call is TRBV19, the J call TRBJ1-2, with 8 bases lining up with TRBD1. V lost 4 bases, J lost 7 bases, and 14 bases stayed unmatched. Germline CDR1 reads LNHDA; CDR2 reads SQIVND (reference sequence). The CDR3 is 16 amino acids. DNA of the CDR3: TGTGCCAGTAGTAAAAAACCCGGGACAGGTTACTCTGGCTACACCTTC. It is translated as CASSKKPGTGYSGYTF.

The CDR3 sequence: CAWSGVANTGELFF. CDR3 coding DNA: TGTGCCTGGAGCGGAGTCGCGAACACCGGGGAGCTGTTTTTT. The chain employs TRBV30 and TRBJ2-2; the D is unclear. This CDR3 contains 14 residues. CDR1 and CDR2 (germline): GTSNPN, SVGIG (reference sequence). Trimming cost V 3 bases and J 0 bases, with 8 bases left between them.

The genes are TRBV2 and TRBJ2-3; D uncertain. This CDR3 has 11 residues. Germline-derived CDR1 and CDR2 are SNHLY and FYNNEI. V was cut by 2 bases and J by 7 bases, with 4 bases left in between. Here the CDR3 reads CASSEIYTQYF. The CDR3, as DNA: TGTGCCAGCAGTGAAATCTATACGCAGTATTTT.

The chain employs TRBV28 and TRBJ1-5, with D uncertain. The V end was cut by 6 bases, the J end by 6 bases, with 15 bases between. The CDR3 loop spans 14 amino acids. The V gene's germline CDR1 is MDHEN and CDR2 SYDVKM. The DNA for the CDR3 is TGTGCCAGCAGCACCTCTAGTTTCGTTCAGCCCCAGCATTTT. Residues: CASSTSSFVQPQHF.

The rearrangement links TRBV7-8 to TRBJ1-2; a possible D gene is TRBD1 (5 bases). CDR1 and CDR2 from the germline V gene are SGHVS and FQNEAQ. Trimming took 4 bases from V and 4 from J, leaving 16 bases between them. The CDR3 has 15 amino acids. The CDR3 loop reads CASSSGADMIYGYTF. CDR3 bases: TGTGCCAGCAGCTCTGGGGCAGATATGATCTATGGCTACACCTTC.

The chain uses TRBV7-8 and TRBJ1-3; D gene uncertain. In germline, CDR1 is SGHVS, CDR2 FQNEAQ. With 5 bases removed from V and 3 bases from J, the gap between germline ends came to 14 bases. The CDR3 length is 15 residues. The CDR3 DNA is TGTGCCAGCAGCCGAGGTGACATCCTTGGAAACACCATATATTTT. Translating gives CASSRGDILGNTIYF. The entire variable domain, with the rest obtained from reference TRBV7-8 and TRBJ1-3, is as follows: GAGVSQSPRYKVAKRGQDVALRCDPISGHVSLFWYQQALGQGPEFLTYFQNEAQLDKSGLPSDRFFAERPEGSVSTLKIQRTQQEDSAVYLCASSRGDILGNTIYFGEGSWLTVV.

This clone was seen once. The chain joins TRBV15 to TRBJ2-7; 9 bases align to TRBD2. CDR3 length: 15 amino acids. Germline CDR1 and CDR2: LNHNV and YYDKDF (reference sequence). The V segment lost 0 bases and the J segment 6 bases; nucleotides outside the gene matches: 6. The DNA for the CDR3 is TGTGCCACCAGCAGAGAGGGGGAGACTAGCGGCGAGCAGTACTTC. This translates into CATSREGETSGEQYF. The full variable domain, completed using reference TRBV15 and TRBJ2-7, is DAMVIQNPRYQVTQFGKPVTLSCSQTLNHNVMYWYQQKSSQAPKLLFHYYDKDFNNEADTPDNFQSRRPNTSFCFLDIRSPGLGDTAMYLCATSREGETSGEQYFGPGTRLTVT.

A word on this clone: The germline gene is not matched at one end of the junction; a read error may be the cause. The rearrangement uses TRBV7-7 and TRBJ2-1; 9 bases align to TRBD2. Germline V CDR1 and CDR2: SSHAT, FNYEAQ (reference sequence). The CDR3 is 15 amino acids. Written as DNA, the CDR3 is TGTGCTAGCAGCTTATCTAGCGGGACCTACAATGAGCAGTTCTTC. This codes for CASSLSSGTYNEQFF.

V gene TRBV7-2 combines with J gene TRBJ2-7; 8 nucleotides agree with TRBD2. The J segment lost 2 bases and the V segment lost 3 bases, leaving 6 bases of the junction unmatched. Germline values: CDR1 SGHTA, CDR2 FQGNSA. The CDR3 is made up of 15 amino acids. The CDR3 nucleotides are TGTGCCAGCAGCTTTTTAGCGGGACCAGCCTACGAGCAGTACTTC. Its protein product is CASSFLAGPAYEQYF.

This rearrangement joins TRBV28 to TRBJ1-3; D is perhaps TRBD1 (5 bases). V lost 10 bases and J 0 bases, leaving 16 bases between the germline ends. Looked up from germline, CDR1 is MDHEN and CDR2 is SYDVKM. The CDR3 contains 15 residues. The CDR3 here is CAIMGGRISGNTIYF. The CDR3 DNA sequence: TGTGCCATCATGGGGGGTCGGATCTCTGGAAACACCATATATTTT.

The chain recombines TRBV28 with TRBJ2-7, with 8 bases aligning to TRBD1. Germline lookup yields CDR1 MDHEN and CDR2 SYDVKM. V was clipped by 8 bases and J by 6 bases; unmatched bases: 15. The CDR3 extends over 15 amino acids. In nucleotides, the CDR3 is TGTGCCAGCCGATCACCTCAGGGGGCGGCGGGCGAGCAGTACTTC. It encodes CASRSPQGAAGEQYF.

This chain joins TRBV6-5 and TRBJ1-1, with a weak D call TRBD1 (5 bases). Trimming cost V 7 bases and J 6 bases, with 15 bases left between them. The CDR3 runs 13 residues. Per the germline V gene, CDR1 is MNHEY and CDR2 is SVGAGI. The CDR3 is CASTEVRQSEAFF. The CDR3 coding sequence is TGTGCCAGCACCGAAGTCCGACAGTCTGAAGCTTTCTTT.

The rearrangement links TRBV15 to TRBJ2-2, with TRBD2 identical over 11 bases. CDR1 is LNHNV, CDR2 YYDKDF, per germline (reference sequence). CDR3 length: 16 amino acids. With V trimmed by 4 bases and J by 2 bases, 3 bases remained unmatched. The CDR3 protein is CATSITSGRNTGELFF. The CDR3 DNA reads TGTGCCACCAGCATAACTAGCGGGAGAAACACCGGGGAGCTGTTTTTT.

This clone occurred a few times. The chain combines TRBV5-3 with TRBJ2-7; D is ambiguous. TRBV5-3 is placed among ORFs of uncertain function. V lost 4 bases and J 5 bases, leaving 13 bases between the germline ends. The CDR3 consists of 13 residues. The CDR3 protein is CARSPDYLDEQYF. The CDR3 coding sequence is TGTGCCAGAAGCCCTGATTATCTAGACGAGCAGTACTTC.

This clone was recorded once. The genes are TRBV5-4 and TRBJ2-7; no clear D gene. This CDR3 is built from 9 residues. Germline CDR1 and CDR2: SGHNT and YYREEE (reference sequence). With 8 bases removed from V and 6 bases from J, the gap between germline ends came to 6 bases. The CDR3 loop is CASPPEQYF. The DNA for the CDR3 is TGTGCCAGTCCTCCCGAGCAGTACTTC.

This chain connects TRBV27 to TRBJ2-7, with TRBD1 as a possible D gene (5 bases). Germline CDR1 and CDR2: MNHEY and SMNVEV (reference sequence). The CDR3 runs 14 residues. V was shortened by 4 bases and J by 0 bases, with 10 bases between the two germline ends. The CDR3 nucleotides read TGTGCCAGCAGTTACAGGTCAAGCTCCTACGAGCAGTACTTC. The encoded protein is CASSYRSSSYEQYF.

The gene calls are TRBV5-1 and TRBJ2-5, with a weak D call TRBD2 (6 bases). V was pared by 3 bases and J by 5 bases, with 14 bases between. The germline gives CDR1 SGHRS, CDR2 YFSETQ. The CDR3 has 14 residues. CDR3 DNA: TGCGCCAGCAGCTCCGCGGGGCCGGGGGAGACCCAGTACTTC. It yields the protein CASSSAGPGETQYF.

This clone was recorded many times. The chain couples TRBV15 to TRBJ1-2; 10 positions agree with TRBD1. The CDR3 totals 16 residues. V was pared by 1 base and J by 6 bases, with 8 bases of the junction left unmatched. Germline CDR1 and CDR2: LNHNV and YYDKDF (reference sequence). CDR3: CATSRGSGTGAHGYTF. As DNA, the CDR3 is TGTGCCACCAGCAGAGGATCCGGGACAGGGGCCCATGGCTACACCTTC. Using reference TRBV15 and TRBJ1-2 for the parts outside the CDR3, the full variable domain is DAMVIQNPRYQVTQFGKPVTLSCSQTLNHNVMYWYQQKSSQAPKLLFHYYDKDFNNEADTPDNFQSRRPNTSFCFLDIRSPGLGDTAMYLCATSRGSGTGAHGYTFGSGTRLTVV.